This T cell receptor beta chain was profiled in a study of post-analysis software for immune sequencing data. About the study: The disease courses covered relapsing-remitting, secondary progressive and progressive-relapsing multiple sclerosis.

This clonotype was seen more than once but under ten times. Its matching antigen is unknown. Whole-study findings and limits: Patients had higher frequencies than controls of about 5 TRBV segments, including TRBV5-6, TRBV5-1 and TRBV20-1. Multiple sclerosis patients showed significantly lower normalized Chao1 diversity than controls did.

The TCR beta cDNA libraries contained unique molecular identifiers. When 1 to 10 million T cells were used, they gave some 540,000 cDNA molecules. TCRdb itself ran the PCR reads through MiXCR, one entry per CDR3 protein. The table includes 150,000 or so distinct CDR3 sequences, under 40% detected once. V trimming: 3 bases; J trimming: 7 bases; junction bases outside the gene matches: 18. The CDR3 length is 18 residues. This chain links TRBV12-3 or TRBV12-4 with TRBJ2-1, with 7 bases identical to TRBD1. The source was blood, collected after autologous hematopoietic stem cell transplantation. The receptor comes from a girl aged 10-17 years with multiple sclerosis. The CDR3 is CASSFSLPRGRNLNEQFF. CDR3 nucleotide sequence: TGTGCCAGCAGTTTTAGCCTCCCGAGGGGGCGCAATCTGAATGAGCAGTTCTTC.